This TCR beta chain was recovered during a study of CD8+CD57+ T cells in acquired aplastic anemia. At the level of the study: Sorted CD4+ and CD8+ cells yielded about 2.9 ug of DNA on average.

Trimming stripped 1 base from V and 4 bases from J, with 7 bases between. Germline V gene data show CDR1 as SGHRS and CDR2 as YFSETQ. This CDR3 comprises 13 residues. Study-wide points: Some 28 sequences, all CD8+ CDR3, were shared between patients and controls. Between patients and controls, CD8+ Simpson's diversity did not vary significantly.

The authors sequenced patients whose flow cytometry had shown CD8+CD57+ cell expansion. Ten or more counts support this clonotype. Its antigen is not known. Genomic DNA was employed as the template in profiling TCR beta VDJ and CDR3. From the reads, TCRdb called clonotypes with MiXCR, one entry per CDR3 protein. The sample includes 160,000 or so distinct CDR3 sequences, roughly 48% of them seen just once. The sequencing input was sorted CD4+, CD8+, or CD8+CD57+ T cells (not recorded which) from PBMCs. The chain combines TRBV5-1 with TRBJ2-3, with D maybe TRBD2 (5 bases). The origin of this receptor is a human donor with aplastic anemia. DNA for the CDR3: TGCGCCAGCAGCTTGTGGGGAGCAGATACGCAGTATTTT. As protein: CASSLWGADTQYF. The whole variable domain, remainder taken from reference TRBV5-1 and TRBJ2-3, is KAGVTQTPRYLIKTRGQQVTLSCSPISGHRSVSWYQQTPGQGLQFLFEYFSETQRNKGNFPGRFSGRQFSNSRSEMNVSTLELGDSALYLCASSLWGADTQYFGPGTRLTVL.